A single sample is the source of the 32 T cell receptor beta chains below, sequenced in a study of blood T cell repertoires in COVID-19. Repertoires were generated with immunoSEQ multiplex PCR, while TCRdb's copy carries only in-frame clones and drops some. Counted here are about 190,000 clones, around 90% occurring once; the ten biggest clones make up 0.55% to 0.8%. The sequenced material came from peripheral blood. These TCRs come from a man over 45 with acute or convalescent COVID-19.

The gene calls are TRBV7-3 and TRBJ2-7; 7 bases map to TRBD2. The V gene end was trimmed by 5 bases and the J gene end by 2 bases; junction bases not matched to a gene: 18. This CDR3 spans 18 amino acids. The V gene's germline CDR1 is SGHTA and CDR2 FQGTGA. The CDR3 here is CASSPLSGFREAPYEQYF. In DNA, the CDR3 is TGTGCCAGCAGCCCCCTGTCCGGGTTTCGGGAGGCTCCCTACGAGCAGTACTTC.

The chain couples TRBV5-6 to TRBJ2-2, with 7 bases fitting TRBD2. J was trimmed by 5 bases and V by 2 bases; bases with no gene match: 9. In germline, CDR1 is SGHDT, CDR2 YYEEEE. CDR3 length equals 16 residues. The CDR3 is CASSFSGSGRTGELFF. CDR3 bases: TGTGCCAGCAGCTTTAGCGGGTCGGGTAGAACCGGGGAGCTGTTTTTT.

The gene calls are TRBV4-2 and TRBJ1-1, with 10 bases matching TRBD1. The CDR3 runs 20 residues. After removal of 4 bases from V and 0 bases from J, the junction contained 17 bases not matched to a gene. The germline V gene encodes CDR1 LGHNA and CDR2 YNFKEQ. The DNA for the CDR3 is TGTGCCAGCAGCCCCCAAGCATATCCGGGACAGGGGCATATGAACACTGAAGCTTTCTTT. It encodes CASSPQAYPGQGHMNTEAFF.

This sequence joins TRBV6-5 and TRBJ1-2; 7 bases are a match to TRBD1. The CDR3 spans 14 residues. In germline, CDR1 is MNHEY, CDR2 SVGAGI. V shed 6 bases and J 4 bases; nucleotides not matched to a gene: 8. CDR3 bases: TGTGCCAGCAGCGCGGACAGGCGATCCTATGGCTACACCTTC. The encoded protein is CASSADRRSYGYTF.

V gene TRBV13 combines with J gene TRBJ2-7, with 9 bases that match TRBD1. The CDR3 is 14 residues long. CDR1 and CDR2 (germline): PRHDT, FYEKMQ (reference sequence). J was trimmed by 0 bases and V by 10 bases; bases with no gene match: 7. The CDR3 DNA reads as TGTGCCACTAACCGGGACAGGGACTCCTACGAGCAGTACGTC. It codes for CATNRDRDSYEQYV.

The gene calls are TRBV19 and TRBJ2-7, with 11 bases fitting TRBD1. CDR3 size: 13 residues. Germline CDR1 reads LNHDA; CDR2 reads SQIVND (reference sequence). Trimming cost V 5 bases and J 6 bases; bases outside gene matches: 3. This chain's CDR3 is CASSAGQGGEQYV. DNA for the CDR3: TGTGCCAGTAGTGCGGGACAGGGGGGCGAGCAGTACGTC.

This clone was seen just once. The V gene is TRBV24-1, the J gene TRBJ2-3; 8 bases map to TRBD2. The CDR3 contains 15 residues. The trim removed 4 bases at V and 4 bases at J, leaving 6 bases unmatched. Germline V gives CDR1 KGHDR, CDR2 SFDVKD. This chain's CDR3 is CATSEDGAGADTQYF. CDR3 coding DNA: TGTGCCACCAGTGAGGATGGAGCGGGGGCAGATACGCAGTATTTT.

This clone was counted a few times. The V gene is TRBV28, the J gene TRBJ1-5, with 9 nucleotides matching TRBD1. This CDR3 contains 18 residues. The ends lost 6 bases at V and 3 bases at J; junction bases unmatched: 15. In germline, CDR1 is MDHEN, CDR2 SYDVKM. The CDR3 nucleotides read TGTGCCAGCAGCCTCGGGACAGGGAGACTGGTCATCAATCAGCCCCAGCATTTT. This sequence encodes CASSLGTGRLVINQPQHF. The complete variable domain, with remaining parts taken from reference TRBV28 and TRBJ1-5, reads DVKVTQSSRYLVKRTGEKVFLECVQDMDHENMFWYRQDPGLGLRLIYFSYDVKMKEKGDIPEGYSVSREKKERFSLILESASTNQTSMYLCASSLGTGRLVINQPQHFGDGTRLSIL.

The chain links TRBV6-5 to TRBJ2-3, with D possibly matching TRBD2 (5 bases). CDR3 size: 13 residues. V was cut by 0 bases and J by 5 bases, with 6 bases left in between. In germline, CDR1 is MNHEY, CDR2 SVGAGI. The CDR3 coding sequence is TGTGCCAGCAGTTACTCGGGGAGAGATACGCAGTATTTT. Protein sequence: CASSYSGRDTQYF.

The chain joins TRBV3-1 (or the pseudogene TRBV3-2) to TRBJ1-2; 7 nucleotides match TRBD1. J was trimmed by 8 bases and V by 4 bases; bases with no gene match: 7. Germline CDR1 and CDR2: LGHDT and YNNKEL (reference sequence). This CDR3 is 13 amino acids long. The DNA of the CDR3 is TGTGCCAGCAGCCCCACAGGGGTAGGAGGCTACACCTTC. Translation gives CASSPTGVGGYTF.

This chain connects TRBV6-1 to TRBJ1-5, with D unresolved. The germline CDR1 and CDR2 sequences are MNHNS and SASEGT. Trimming left V 2 bases short and J 3 bases short, with 8 bases between. The CDR3 spans 14 residues. The CDR3: CASSEYWFNQPQHF. CDR3 DNA sequence: TGTGCCAGCAGTGAATACTGGTTCAATCAGCCCCAGCATTTT.

This CDR3 is CASSSLRERGGRETQYF. In DNA form, the CDR3 reads TGTGCCAGCAGTTCCCTCCGGGAGCGGGGGGGCCGAGAGACCCAGTACTTC. The chain is built from TRBV27 and TRBJ2-5; 10 bases align to TRBD2. V trimming: 4 bases; J trimming: 4 bases; junction bases outside the gene matches: 12. The CDR3 consists of 17 residues. Germline V gene sequence: CDR1 MNHEY, CDR2 SMNVEV (reference sequence).

V is TRBV24-1 and J is TRBJ2-5; 9 bases match TRBD1. This CDR3 contains 15 residues. The germline CDR1 and CDR2 sequences are KGHDR and SFDVKD. The V segment lost 5 bases and the J segment 4 bases; nucleotides outside the gene matches: 7. The CDR3 is CATSALTGGGETQYF. CDR3 sequence (DNA): TGTGCCACCAGTGCCCTGACAGGGGGAGGAGAGACCCAGTACTTC.

The chain has TRBV28 and TRBJ1-6; D perhaps matches TRBD1 (5 bases). Between the trimmed V and J ends, which lost 2 bases and 13 bases, there was a span of 27 bases. Germline V gives CDR1 MDHEN, CDR2 SYDVKM. The CDR3 has 18 amino acids. The CDR3 DNA reads TGTGCCAGCAGTTTAGGGGGGGTCCTACAGCGGTCCGGCGGGCCCCTCCACTTT. This translates into CASSLGGVLQRSGGPLHF.

J is TRBJ1-5 and V is TRBV6-6; D gene uncertain. This CDR3 spans 13 amino acids. The ends were cut back, 3 bases at V and 6 bases at J, with 9 bases in the middle. CDR1 and CDR2 (germline): MNHNY, SVGAGI (reference sequence). The CDR3 coding sequence is TGTGCCAGCAGTTATGTGGAGCGTCAGCCCCAGCATTTT. This translates into CASSYVERQPQHF.

This sequence joins TRBV30 and TRBJ1-5; the match to TRBD1 covers 7 bases. The V and J ends lost 3 bases and 3 bases, in that order; junction bases with no gene match: 5. The V gene's germline CDR1 is GTSNPN and CDR2 SVGIG (reference sequence). This CDR3 is 14 amino acids long. CDR3: CAWRTGTVNQPQHF. DNA for the CDR3: TGTGCCTGGAGAACCGGGACAGTCAATCAGCCCCAGCATTTT.

V usage is TRBV6-2 or TRBV6-3 and J usage is TRBJ1-2, with 12 bases matching TRBD1. V lost 5 bases and J lost 8; bases outside the gene matches: 6. Germline V CDR1 and CDR2: MNHEY, SVGEGT. The CDR3 loop spans 14 amino acids. In DNA form, the CDR3 reads TGTGCCAGCAGTCGCCGGGACAGGGGGCTGGGCTACACCTTC. It translates to CASSRRDRGLGYTF.

With respect to this clone: This CDR3 is also generated by other DNA sequences in the sample. The chain employs TRBV5-1 and TRBJ2-1, with 10 bases aligning to TRBD2. The CDR3 extends over 15 amino acids. V was pared by 2 bases and J by 2 bases, with 1 base of the junction left unmatched. Germline CDR1 reads SGHRS; CDR2 reads YFSETQ. The CDR3 sequence: CASSFLAGAYNEQFF. The CDR3 DNA sequence: TGCGCCAGCAGCTTTCTAGCGGGGGCCTACAATGAGCAGTTCTTC.

The chain combines TRBV28 with TRBJ2-6; perhaps TRBD1 as D (6 bases). Deletions cut 7 bases from V and 6 bases from J, with 16 bases between. CDR3 length equals 15 residues. The germline V gene encodes CDR1 MDHEN and CDR2 SYDVKM. In DNA form, the CDR3 reads TGTGCCAGCACCCGAGGGGGACGGAAGGCCAACGTCCTGACTTTC. Translated: CASTRGGRKANVLTF. The full variable domain, completed using reference TRBV28 and TRBJ2-6, is DVKVTQSSRYLVKRTGEKVFLECVQDMDHENMFWYRQDPGLGLRLIYFSYDVKMKEKGDIPEGYSVSREKKERFSLILESASTNQTSMYLCASTRGGRKANVLTFGAGSRLTVL.

The V and J genes are TRBV6-4 and TRBJ2-2; the match to TRBD1 covers 9 bases. From germline, CDR1 is MRHNA and CDR2 SNTAGT. V dropped 8 bases and J dropped 3; count of bases not matched to a gene: 4. This CDR3 has 14 amino acids. The CDR3 region is CASARDRDTGELFF. CDR3 coding DNA: TGTGCCAGCGCTAGGGACAGGGACACCGGGGAGCTGTTTTTT.

The chain links TRBV7-2 to TRBJ2-6; maybe TRBD2 (6 bases). Deletions cut 5 bases from V and 1 base from J, with 12 bases between. The CDR3 has 16 residues. The germline V gene encodes CDR1 SGHTA and CDR2 FQGNSA. The CDR3 sequence: CASSPSRGSGANVLTF. The CDR3 region has the DNA TGTGCCAGCAGCCCTTCCCGGGGGTCTGGGGCCAACGTCCTGACTTTC.

The rearrangement links TRBV5-6 to TRBJ2-1; D is uncertain. V was clipped by 4 bases and J by 4 bases, with 9 bases between them. Germline V gene sequence: CDR1 SGHDT, CDR2 YYEEEE. This CDR3 has 13 residues. This chain's CDR3 is CASSRNRYNEQFF. DNA for the CDR3: TGTGCCAGCAGCCGGAACAGATACAATGAGCAGTTCTTC.

In this sample, this clone turned up once. The chain is built from TRBV7-2 and TRBJ2-2; tentatively, D is TRBD1 (6 bases). In germline, CDR1 is SGHTA, CDR2 FQGNSA. Trimming removed 5 bases from V and 4 bases from J, with 14 bases in between. This CDR3 comprises 15 residues. CDR3 DNA sequence: TGTGCCAGCAGCGAGAAGACAGGACTCACCGGGGAGCTGTTTTTT. Translating gives CASSEKTGLTGELFF.

The V and J genes are TRBV30 and TRBJ2-2; 8 positions agree with TRBD1. Per germline, CDR1 GTSNPN and CDR2 SVGIG (reference sequence). CDR3 size: 14 residues. After removal of 4 bases from V and 6 bases from J, the junction contained 7 bases not matched to a gene. The CDR3 nucleotides read TGTGCCTGGACCATTGGACAGGGTGCCGGGGAGCTGTTTTTT. It encodes CAWTIGQGAGELFF.

The gene calls are TRBV6-6 and TRBJ2-3, with D possibly matching TRBD1 (6 bases). CDR3 length equals 15 residues. Germline assignment: CDR1 MNHNY and CDR2 SVGAGI (reference sequence). V was cut by 6 bases and J by 1 base, with 14 bases left in between. CDR3 nucleotide sequence: TGTGCCAGCAGAGATGACAGGATCGGCACAGATACGCAGTATTTT. Its translation is CASRDDRIGTDTQYF.

CDR3 coding DNA: TGTGCCAGCAGTTTACGCGGCCCACTGAGCTCCTATAATTCACCCCTCCACTTT. Protein product: CASSLRGPLSSYNSPLHF. The chain recombines TRBV27 with TRBJ1-6, with D hard to call. Trimming pared 2 bases from V and 0 bases from J, leaving 14 bases between. This CDR3 has 18 amino acids. Germline V gene lookup returns CDR1 MNHEY and CDR2 SMNVEV (reference sequence).

The chain combines TRBV5-6 with TRBJ1-1; D remains ambiguous. With 4 bases removed from V and 7 bases from J, the gap between germline ends came to 8 bases. CDR3 length equals 11 residues. Germline V lookup: CDR1 SGHDT, CDR2 YYEEEE. CDR3 in amino acids: CASSGLNEAFF. The CDR3 bases are TGTGCCAGCAGCGGACTGAATGAAGCTTTCTTT. Filled out from reference TRBV5-6 and TRBJ1-1, the complete variable domain reads DAGVTQSPTHLIKTRGQQVTLRCSPKSGHDTVSWYQQALGQGPQFIFQYYEEEERQRGNFPDRFSGHQFPNYSSELNVNALLLGDSALYLCASSGLNEAFFGQGTRLTVV.

This clone was picked up one time. This chain uses TRBV24-1 with TRBJ1-3; D gene uncertain. The CDR3 is 13 amino acids. V lost 3 bases to trimming and J lost 0 bases, with 2 bases between them. Germline CDR1 KGHDR, CDR2 SFDVKD. The chain's CDR3 is CATSDHSGNTIYF. CDR3 nucleotides: TGTGCCACCAGTGATCACTCTGGAAACACCATATATTTT.

The genes are TRBV28 and TRBJ2-2, with D uncertain. Germline-derived CDR1 and CDR2 are MDHEN and SYDVKM. The ends were cut back, 1 base at V and 7 bases at J, with 10 bases in the middle. The CDR3 has 14 residues. The CDR3 bases are TGTGCCAGCAGTTTATTACTGCTGAACGGGGAGCTGTTTTTT. It encodes CASSLLLLNGELFF.

The rearrangement uses TRBV27 and TRBJ1-5; D might be TRBD1 (6 bases). From germline, CDR1 is MNHEY and CDR2 SMNVEV (reference sequence). The CDR3 is 15 amino acids. Trimming took 6 bases from V and 5 from J, leaving 17 bases between them. CDR3: CASRKTGGPDQPQHF. The CDR3 DNA reads TGTGCCAGCAGAAAGACCGGGGGGCCGGATCAGCCCCAGCATTTT.

V is TRBV9 and J is TRBJ1-4; D may be TRBD1 (5 bases). The V and J ends lost 3 bases and 0 bases respectively, with 12 bases between them. Germline-derived CDR1 and CDR2 are SGDLS and YYNGEE. The CDR3 length is 16 residues. The CDR3 reads CASSATQGATNEKLFF. CDR3 DNA: TGTGCCAGCAGCGCTACACAAGGGGCAACTAATGAAAAACTGTTTTTT.

The V call is TRBV7-8, the J call TRBJ1-1; D perhaps matches TRBD1 (5 bases). V was clipped by 0 bases and J by 6 bases, with 20 bases between them. Per the germline V gene, CDR1 is SGHVS and CDR2 is FQNEAQ. This CDR3 has 17 residues. The CDR3 reads CASSLALFVGRVAEAFF. The CDR3 DNA is TGTGCCAGCAGCTTAGCGCTATTTGTGGGCAGGGTTGCTGAAGCTTTCTTT.